The clone carrying this T cell receptor beta chain was counted ten times or more. What it binds is unknown. Other nucleotide sequences in the sample specify the same CDR3. This entry comes from a study of CD8+ T cells in alopecia areata. Sorting of PBMCs yielded the CD4+ and CD8+ T cells. The CDR3 runs to 14 residues. Losses at the gene ends were 1 base for V and 7 bases for J; bases not matched to a gene: 4. Germline V gives CDR1 SEHNR, CDR2 FQNEAQ (reference sequence). Overall study results and limits: The study also sequences resident alphabeta T cells of normal skin in scalp samples. Greater clonality was observed in lesional scalp samples, especially alopecia totalis/universalis, versus normal scalp.

RNA, once extracted, was reverse transcribed into cDNA for use as the sequencing template. Method: immunoSEQ multiplex PCR; TCRdb's copy keeps in-frame clones and lacks some. The data contain about 120,000 clones, around two fifths of them singletons. The origin of this receptor is a human donor with alopecia areata. The chain is built from TRBV7-9 and TRBJ1-5; 7 bases fit TRBD1. What was sequenced was CD4+ T cells sorted from blood. The DNA of the CDR3 is TGTGCCAGCAGCTTAGGACAGGGTGGCCAGCCCCAGCATTTT. Amino acids: CASSLGQGGQPQHF.